This T cell receptor (beta chain) originates from a study of cytomegalovirus exposure and HLA in healthy donors. The length of the CDR3 is 14 residues. Between the trimmed V and J ends, which lost 4 bases and 0 bases, there was a span of 7 bases. Germline V lookup: CDR1 MNHEY, CDR2 SVGAGI. The protocol was immunoSEQ multiplex PCR, while the TCRdb copy is restricted to in-frame clones and leaves out a portion. The data contain about 140,000 clones, roughly four fifths of them singletons. Sequenced material: PBMCs. The chain combines TRBV6-5 with TRBJ1-5; perhaps TRBD1 as D (5 bases). The TCR sequence derives from a young woman in good health and CMV-seronegative. The CDR3 here is CASSFDSSNQPQHF. The CDR3 bases are TGTGCCAGCAGTTTTGACAGTAGCAATCAGCCCCAGCATTTT.